This T cell receptor (beta chain) came from a study of regulatory T cells in long-lasting Graves disease. General study results and limits: Favored usage of TRBV28, TRBJ1-2 and TRBJ2-5 was recorded in persistent disease.

Germline V gene data show CDR1 as WNHNN and CDR2 as SYGVQD (reference sequence). The CDR3 runs to 14 residues. V shed 2 bases and J shed 1 base, with 8 bases lying between them. Relying on iRepertoire HTBI primers and Arm-PCR of CDR3 regions, the team built TCR beta libraries. In TCRdb, the multiplex PCR reads were re-called with MiXCR into one record per CDR3 protein. This table has a few hundred thousand distinct CDR3 sequences, about a sixth appearing once. The sample's time point: newly diagnosed GD, antithyroid drugs for less than 3 months. PBMC-extracted RNA yielded the TCR library. This clonotype was seen many times. Its antigen is not identified. These sequences were also reported in another study, on T cells in Graves' hyperthyroidism and ophthalmopathy. This second study notes: Most thyroid clonotypes expanded above 0.001 were also detected in blood. Ophthalmopathy stood apart from stable hyperthyroidism in a 13 V-J model.

The clonotype comes from a woman aged 18-29 years with Graves disease. Here the sequenced sample was peripheral blood mononuclear cells (PBMCs), taken at new diagnosis, from a patient treated with antithyroid drugs. The chain carries TRBV10-1 and TRBJ1-1; no clear D gene. The CDR3 region has the DNA TGCGCCAGCAGTGAGGTAGGGCGGAACACTGAAGCTTTCTTT. It codes for CASSEVGRNTEAFF.